The clone carrying this T cell receptor (beta chain) was seen a few times. Its target is unknown. MiXCR, applied by TCRdb to the reads, yields one record per CDR3 protein. The sample consists of 650,000 to 900,000 distinct CDR3 sequences, about 28% of them appearing once. This sample is part of a study of T cell repertoires in cytomegalovirus infection. CDR1 and CDR2 from the germline V gene are MGHRA and YSYEKL. This CDR3 is 15 amino acids long. The germline V and J ends were trimmed by 3 bases and 5 bases, with 16 bases remaining between them. The specimen comprised cultured CD8+ T cells from PBMCs, sampled from culture after CMV antigen stimulation. This clonotype was obtained from a human donor in good health (CMV status not recorded). Some clones in this sample may be carry-over from other donors' samples. The rearrangement links TRBV4-1 to TRBJ1-1, with D possibly being TRBD1 (6 bases). DNA for the CDR3: TGCGCCAGCAGCCAGACGGGGGGCCCTGGGACTGAAGCTTTCTTT. Translated: CASSQTGGPGTEAFF.